This passage covers 26 T cell receptor beta chains from one sample sequenced in a study of blood T cell repertoires in COVID-19. TCRdb's table, derived via immunoSEQ multiplex PCR, lists solely in-frame clones and lacks some. The sample lists 150,000 or so clones; approximately 83% were seen once. The sequencing input was peripheral blood. The source of these receptors is a woman aged 60-70 years with COVID-19, enrolled during active disease.

This clone has just a few counts. The V call is TRBV19, the J call TRBJ1-1; no clear D gene. Germline-derived CDR1 and CDR2 are LNHDA and SQIVND (reference sequence). The V end lost 7 bases, the J end lost 4 bases, and 13 bases lay between the germline ends. CDR3 length: 13 residues. This CDR3 is CASTNTAGTEAFF. The CDR3 DNA reads TGTGCCAGTACTAATACAGCCGGCACTGAAGCTTTCTTT.

The chain links TRBV6-5 to TRBJ1-1, with 9 bases matching TRBD1. Germline V gene sequence: CDR1 MNHEY, CDR2 SVGAGI. J gave up 2 bases and V 0 bases, and 4 bases lay outside the gene matches. The CDR3 runs to 16 residues. CDR3 bases: TGTGCCAGCAGTTACTCTCCGGGACAGGGAAACACTGAAGCTTTCTTT. Translation: CASSYSPGQGNTEAFF.

The V call is TRBV5-1, the J call TRBJ2-3; 8 nucleotides line up with TRBD2. This CDR3 region has 14 residues. Germline CDR1 reads SGHRS; CDR2 reads YFSETQ. V was clipped by 4 bases and J by 6 bases; unmatched bases: 7. Here the CDR3 DNA reads TGCGCCAGCAGCCTAAGCGGGGGACCGGATACGCAGTATTTT. Translated, it gives CASSLSGGPDTQYF.

The chain couples TRBV7-9 to TRBJ2-2; 12 nucleotides line up with TRBD2. There are 16 residues in the CDR3. Germline loops: CDR1 SEHNR, CDR2 FQNEAQ (reference sequence). V shed 5 bases and J 1 base; nucleotides not matched to a gene: 2. The CDR3 DNA follows: TGTGCCAGCAGCACGGGACTAGCGGGGAACACCGGGGAGCTGTTTTTT. It codes for CASSTGLAGNTGELFF.

This clone appeared a few times. The chain employs TRBV11-3 and TRBJ1-1; 10 nucleotides line up with TRBD1. The junction had 12 bases not matched to a gene; V was cut back by 4 bases and J by 7 bases. This CDR3 region has 16 residues. In germline, CDR1 is SGHNT, CDR2 YENEEA. CDR3 sequence reads: CASSYTIGTGANEAFF. In DNA, the CDR3 is TGTGCCAGCAGCTACACCATAGGGACAGGGGCGAATGAAGCTTTCTTT. Variable domain in full (rest from reference TRBV11-3 and TRBJ1-1): EAGVVQSPRYKIIEKKQPVAFWCNPISGHNTLYWYLQNLGQGPELLIRYENEEAVDDSQLPKDRFSAERLKGVDSTLKIQPAELGDSAVYLCASSYTIGTGANEAFFGQGTRLTVV.

Only one count was recorded for this clone. The chain combines TRBV7-9 with TRBJ2-1, with TRBD2 matching 9 bases. Germline lookup yields CDR1 SEHNR and CDR2 FQNEAQ (reference sequence). Unmatched junction bases numbered 4, after V lost 3 bases and J lost 7 bases. The CDR3 has 14 amino acids. The CDR3 is CASSFSGRRNEQFF. As DNA, the CDR3 is TGTGCCAGCAGCTTTAGCGGGAGAAGGAATGAGCAGTTCTTC.

This clone was seen repeatedly, ten times or more. The same CDR3 arises from other DNA sequences in this sample as well. The chain recombines TRBV4-2 with TRBJ1-1; D unresolved. The V and J ends lost 5 bases and 1 base respectively, with 8 bases between them. The CDR3 is 13 amino acids. CDR1 LGHNA and CDR2 YNFKEQ come from the germline V gene. This chain's CDR3 is CASSFPWNTEAFF. In nucleotides, the CDR3 is TGTGCCAGCAGCTTCCCGTGGAACACTGAAGCTTTCTTT.

The chain employs TRBV10-2 and TRBJ1-5; the D gene is possibly TRBD1 (6 bases). V lost 0 bases and J 6 bases, leaving 15 bases between the germline ends. The CDR3 sequence is 16 residues long. Germline CDR1 WSHSY, CDR2 SAAADI. The CDR3 DNA is TGCGCCAGCAGTGAGTCGAGGCAGGGAGGGGGTCAGCCCCAGCATTTT. Translating it yields CASSESRQGGGQPQHF.

The rearrangement joins TRBV10-3 to TRBJ1-1; 7 positions agree with TRBD1. Trimming took 7 bases from V and 1 from J; bases not matched to a gene: 9. Germline CDR1 and CDR2: ENHRY and SYGVKD. This CDR3 spans 15 amino acids. The CDR3 nucleotides are TGTGCCATCACCACAGGGGTAAATCAGAACACTGAAGCTTTCTTT. Translating it yields CAITTGVNQNTEAFF.

J is TRBJ2-1 and V is TRBV7-3; TRBD2 matches 12 bases. The V segment lost 5 bases and the J segment 10 bases; nucleotides outside the gene matches: 6. Germline CDR1 SGHTA, CDR2 FQGTGA. The CDR3 has 14 amino acids. The DNA of the CDR3 is TGTGCCAGCAGCCAGACTAGCGGGAGTATGGAGCAGTTCTTC. Translating gives CASSQTSGSMEQFF. The variable domain in full, with the rest retrieved from reference TRBV7-3 and TRBJ2-1, is GAGVSQTPSNKVTEKGKYVELRCDPISGHTALYWYRQSLGQGPEFLIYFQGTGAADDSGLPNDRFFAVRPEGSVSTLKIQRTERGDSAVYLCASSQTSGSMEQFFGPGTRLTVL.

The chain recombines TRBV6-5 with TRBJ2-7, with D tentatively TRBD1 (6 bases). The V end lost 10 bases, the J end lost 0 bases, and 13 bases lay between the germline ends. CDR3 length: 13 amino acids. The germline V gene encodes CDR1 MNHEY and CDR2 SVGAGI. CDR3 in amino acids: CATWGQASYEQYF. Here the CDR3 DNA reads TGTGCCACCTGGGGGCAGGCCTCCTACGAGCAGTACTTC.

The rearrangement links TRBV5-1 to TRBJ2-1; 10 nucleotides line up with TRBD2. CDR3 length: 15 amino acids. The V gene end was trimmed by 0 bases and the J gene end by 6 bases; junction bases not matched to a gene: 3. Germline lookup yields CDR1 SGHRS and CDR2 YFSETQ. For the CDR3, the DNA is TGCGCCAGCAGCTTGGGTAGCGGGGGGTTCAATGAGCAGTTCTTC. Protein: CASSLGSGGFNEQFF.

The V gene is TRBV20-1, the J gene TRBJ1-1, with D possibly matching TRBD1 (6 bases). The V and J ends lost 3 bases and 0 bases respectively, with 17 bases between them. Germline V gene sequence: CDR1 DFQATT, CDR2 SNEGSKA (reference sequence). The CDR3 has 16 amino acids. The CDR3 protein is CSASRRGRTVNTEAFF. CDR3 sequence (DNA): TGCAGTGCTAGTAGGCGTGGCAGGACAGTGAACACTGAAGCTTTCTTT.

The CDR3 DNA is TGTGCCAGTAGTCCTCTTGACAGGGGGCGGGATCAGCCCCAGCATTTT. Translated: CASSPLDRGRDQPQHF. The chain links TRBV19 to TRBJ1-5; 10 bases are shared with TRBD1. V lost 5 bases and J lost 5; bases outside the gene matches: 9. The CDR3 covers 16 residues. Germline CDR1 is LNHDA and CDR2 is SQIVND (reference sequence).

This clone was found once. This rearrangement joins TRBV5-4 to TRBJ2-3, with 9 bases lining up with TRBD1. J gave up 4 bases and V 4 bases, and 7 bases lay outside the gene matches. The CDR3 extends over 15 amino acids. The germline gives CDR1 SGHNT, CDR2 YYREEE (reference sequence). Here the CDR3 DNA reads TGTGCCAGCAGCGAAGGGGACAGGGCCCCAGATACGCAGTATTTT. As protein: CASSEGDRAPDTQYF.

This clone was seen a single time. The chain has TRBV5-4 and TRBJ1-1; 7 bases are a match to TRBD1. The junction had 9 bases not matched to a gene; V was cut back by 3 bases and J by 10 bases. CDR1 is SGHNT and CDR2 is YYREEE in the germline V gene (reference sequence). This CDR3 has 13 residues. CDR3 in DNA: TGTGCCAGCAGCTCCGCCCGACAGGGAGCAGCTTTCTTT. Its protein is CASSSARQGAAFF.

The chain is built from TRBV25-1 and TRBJ1-1, with TRBD1 identical over 10 bases. This CDR3 has 15 residues. The V segment lost 7 bases and the J segment 1 base; nucleotides outside the gene matches: 6. Germline V gene sequence: CDR1 MGHDK, CDR2 SYGVNS. The CDR3 is CASTRTGGANTEAFF. The CDR3 DNA reads as TGTGCCAGCACTCGGACAGGGGGAGCGAACACTGAAGCTTTCTTT.

The genes are TRBV18 and TRBJ1-2; TRBD1 aligns across 9 bases. The CDR3 contains 14 residues. V gave up 4 bases and J gave up 8 bases; unmatched junction bases: 8. Germline V gene data show CDR1 as KGHSH and CDR2 as LQKENI. The CDR3 DNA is TGTGCCAGCTCACGGCTCGGGACAGGGTTGGGCTACACCTTC. The encoded protein is CASSRLGTGLGYTF.

This chain links TRBV7-9 with TRBJ2-5; D is perhaps TRBD2 (7 bases). The CDR3 consists of 13 residues. Germline values: CDR1 SEHNR, CDR2 FQNEAQ (reference sequence). V lost 3 bases and J 5 bases, leaving 10 bases between the germline ends. The CDR3, as DNA: TGTGCCAGCAGCTTCGGGGGGCGGGAGACCCAGTACTTC. As protein: CASSFGGRETQYF.

The rearrangement uses TRBV6-5 and TRBJ2-7, with 11 bases aligning to TRBD2. The CDR3 sequence is 13 residues long. Germline V gene sequence: CDR1 MNHEY, CDR2 SVGAGI. The CDR3, as DNA: TGTGCATTATTAGCGGGAGGGTATATCGAGCAGTACTTC. It yields the protein CALLAGGYIEQYF.

The chain employs TRBV21-1 and TRBJ2-1; the table's D gene call, TRBD1, was not cross checked with the DNA. TRBV21-1 is a recognized pseudogene. There are 18 residues in the CDR3. CDR3 amino acids: CASSKDLLGASDDNEQFF. In nucleotides, the CDR3 is TGTGCCAGCAGCAAAGACCTATTAGGGGCCTCAGATGACAATGAGCAGTTCTTC.

This chain links TRBV10-1 with TRBJ1-2; D ambiguous. V dropped 1 base and J dropped 3 bases, with 6 bases sitting between them. The V gene's germline CDR1 is WNHNN and CDR2 SYGVQD (reference sequence). This CDR3 spans 13 amino acids. The CDR3, as DNA: TGCGCCAGCAGTGAGTATCGGGACTATGGCTACACCTTC. Amino acids: CASSEYRDYGYTF.

V usage is TRBV5-1 and J usage is TRBJ2-2; 8 bases fit TRBD2. Germline CDR1 SGHRS, CDR2 YFSETQ. The length of the CDR3 is 16 residues. With V trimmed by 2 bases and J by 2 bases, 5 bases remained unmatched. The CDR3 spells CASSFPTSGNTGELFF. CDR3 nucleotide sequence: TGCGCCAGCAGCTTCCCTACTAGCGGCAACACCGGGGAGCTGTTTTTT. Together with reference TRBV5-1 and TRBJ2-2, the CDR3 gives the full variable domain: KAGVTQTPRYLIKTRGQQVTLSCSPISGHRSVSWYQQTPGQGLQFLFEYFSETQRNKGNFPGRFSGRQFSNSRSEMNVSTLELGDSALYLCASSFPTSGNTGELFFGEGSRLTVL.

The V and J genes are TRBV5-1 and TRBJ2-7, with 9 nucleotides matching TRBD1. CDR1 and CDR2 from the germline V gene are SGHRS and YFSETQ. The CDR3 contains 16 residues. Trimming removed 4 bases from V and 5 bases from J; junction bases left unmatched: 13. The CDR3 spells CASSLTWGTGRNEQYF. The CDR3 nucleotides read TGCGCCAGCAGCCTAACCTGGGGGACAGGGCGGAACGAGCAGTACTTC.

The chain joins TRBV7-8 to TRBJ1-3, with a weak D call TRBD1 (6 bases). The V gene's germline CDR1 is SGHVS and CDR2 FQNEAQ. The length of the CDR3 is 16 residues. The V gene lost 4 bases and the J gene lost 1 base, with 14 bases spanning the gap. The CDR3 sequence: CASSSLDRGSGNTIYF. CDR3 sequence (DNA): TGTGCCAGCAGCTCCCTGGACAGAGGGTCTGGAAACACCATATATTTT. The full variable domain, its missing parts supplied by reference TRBV7-8 and TRBJ1-3, is GAGVSQSPRYKVAKRGQDVALRCDPISGHVSLFWYQQALGQGPEFLTYFQNEAQLDKSGLPSDRFFAERPEGSVSTLKIQRTQQEDSAVYLCASSSLDRGSGNTIYFGEGSWLTVV.

V usage is TRBV5-1 and J usage is TRBJ1-2; 7 positions agree with TRBD1. There are 14 residues in the CDR3. Germline V gene data show CDR1 as SGHRS and CDR2 as YFSETQ. After removal of 0 bases from V and 6 bases from J, the junction contained 5 bases not matched to a gene. CDR3 sequence (DNA): TGCGCCAGCAGCTTGGCCTGGCAGGGGGATGGCTACACCTTC. It translates to CASSLAWQGDGYTF.